Reported below is one TCR beta chain. The antigen is not known. This record belongs to a study of T cells after yellow fever vaccination. Study findings and constraints: Though it reached lower strength, the secondary response hit its peak faster, day 5 versus 15.

It was through 5'RACE template switching that TCR cDNA was made, with a universal primer site and UMIs added. One entry per CDR3 protein results from TCRdb running MiXCR on the 5' RACE reads. The sample yields about 340,000 distinct CDR3 sequences, approximately 4.2% seen once. The CDR3 contains 16 residues. CDR1 KGHSH and CDR2 LQKENI come from the germline V gene. V was cut by 2 bases and J by 7 bases, with 20 bases left in between. J is TRBJ1-1 and V is TRBV18, with D tentatively TRBD1 (6 bases). The clonotype comes from a man between 18 and 29 years old who received the YFV17D yellow fever vaccine. The material was PBMCs, obtained 5 days after the yellow fever booster vaccination. CDR3 sequence: CASSPSPGTKTLEAFF. The CDR3 DNA reads as TGTGCCAGCTCACCATCTCCCGGGACAAAAACACTTGAAGCTTTCTTT.